This TCR beta chain was retrieved from a study of T cell changes during pregnancy in multiple sclerosis. Sequencing used immunoSEQ multiplex PCR; TCRdb keeps in-frame clones, though not all of them. Of roughly 60,000 clones listed, around nine tenths were seen once; the top ten hold approximately 0.9%. The germline V gene has CDR1 SGHTA and CDR2 FQGNSA. V lost 5 bases to trimming and J lost 7 bases, with 14 bases between them. This CDR3 region has 13 residues. The gene calls are TRBV7-2 and TRBJ1-2; D gene unclear. The sequence was collected from a female donor with multiple sclerosis, enrolled in a pregnancy study. The input for sequencing was peripheral blood, taken before pregnancy. The CDR3 DNA reads TGTGCCAGCAGCCCCGGGGAAGGGTTTGGCTACACCTTC. This encodes CASSPGEGFGYTF.